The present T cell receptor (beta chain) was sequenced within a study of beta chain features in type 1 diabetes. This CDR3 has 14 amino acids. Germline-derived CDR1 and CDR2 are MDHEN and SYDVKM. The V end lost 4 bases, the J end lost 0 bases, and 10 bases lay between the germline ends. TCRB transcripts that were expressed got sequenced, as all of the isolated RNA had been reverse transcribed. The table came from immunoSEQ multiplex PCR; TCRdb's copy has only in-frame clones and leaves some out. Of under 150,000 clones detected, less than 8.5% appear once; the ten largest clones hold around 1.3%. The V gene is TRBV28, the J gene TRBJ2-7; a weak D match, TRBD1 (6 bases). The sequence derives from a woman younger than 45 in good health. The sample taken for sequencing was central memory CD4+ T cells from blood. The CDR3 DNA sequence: TGTGCCAGCAGTTCAGACAGGAGCTCCTACGAGCAGTACTTC. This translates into CASSSDRSSYEQYF.